This entry concerns a single T cell receptor (beta chain). The antigen remains undetermined. One base separates it from a far larger clone, so it is likely a read error. The sample holds other DNA sequences that translate to the same CDR3. This sample stems from a study of shared clonotypes between healthy human individuals. Study-wide results and limits: Few donors restricted represented genetic and exposure-history diversity.

The CDR3 contains 13 residues. The V gene lost 3 bases and the J gene lost 7 bases, with 10 bases spanning the gap. Germline V gives CDR1 MDHEN, CDR2 SYDVKM. Investigators spread the genomic DNA of each subset evenly over several immunoSEQ plates. In the original analysis: Junction-only immunoSEQ sequences carried no quality scores, so filtering differed. Using immunoSEQ multiplex PCR, the repertoire was profiled, and TCRdb retains in-frame clones only, with some absent. V and J calls and clone size are given by that table; D and trimming were obtained from the DNA. Of around 500,000 clones listed, over 70% are singletons. With unsorted samples, genomic DNA was obtained from 100 million or so PBMCs.

The specimen was PBMCs. The TCR comes from a middle-aged woman in good health. Some clones in this sample may be carry-over from other donors' samples. The chain uses TRBV28 and TRBJ1-5; D is possibly TRBD1 (5 bases). CDR3 protein: CASSFLRDQPQHF. The CDR3 DNA sequence: TGTGCCAGCAGTTTTCTAAGGGACCAGCCCCAGCATTTT. The variable domain in full, with the rest retrieved from reference TRBV28 and TRBJ1-5, is DVKVTQSSRYLVKRTGEKVFLECVQDMDHENMFWYRQDPGLGLRLIYFSYDVKMKEKGDIPEGYSVSREKKERFSLILESASTNQTSMYLCASSFLRDQPQHFGDGTRLSIL.